This TCR beta chain was captured by sequencing in a study of response to subunit inactivated influenza vaccine. TCRdb reanalysed the RT-PCR reads using MiXCR and keeps one entry per CDR3 protein. The table lists approximately 520,000 distinct CDR3 sequences, roughly 27% of them singletons. This clonotype has a handful of counts. The antigen is unknown. The CDR3 is 16 amino acids. Per germline, CDR1 DFQATT and CDR2 SNEGSKA (reference sequence). Trimming stripped 5 bases from V and 1 base from J, with 18 bases between. Overall study findings and caveats: Seasonal influenza vaccination, on each occasion, was suggested by the authors to recruit few new T cells.

The receptor comes from a man between 45 and 60 years old who received an inactivated influenza vaccine. The material sequenced was CD4+ T cells sorted from PBMCs, taken roughly 5 days after vaccination. The V call is TRBV20-1, the J call TRBJ2-1; D might be TRBD2 (6 bases). The chain's CDR3 is CSAPSRGGKSYNEQFF. The CDR3 DNA follows: TGCAGTGCTCCCTCCCGGGGCGGGAAGTCCTACAATGAGCAGTTCTTC.